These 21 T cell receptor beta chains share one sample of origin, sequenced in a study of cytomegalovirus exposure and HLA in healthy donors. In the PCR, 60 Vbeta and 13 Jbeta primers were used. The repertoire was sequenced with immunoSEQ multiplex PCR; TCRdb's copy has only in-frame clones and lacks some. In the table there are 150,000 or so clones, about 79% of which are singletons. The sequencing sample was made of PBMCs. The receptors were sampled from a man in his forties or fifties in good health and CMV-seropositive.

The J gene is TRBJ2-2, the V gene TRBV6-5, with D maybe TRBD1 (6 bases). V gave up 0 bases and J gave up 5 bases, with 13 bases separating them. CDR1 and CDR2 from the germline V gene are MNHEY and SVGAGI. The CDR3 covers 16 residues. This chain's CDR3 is CASSYSGAGVTGELFF. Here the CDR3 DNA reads TGTGCCAGCAGTTACTCGGGGGCCGGAGTTACCGGGGAGCTGTTTTTT.

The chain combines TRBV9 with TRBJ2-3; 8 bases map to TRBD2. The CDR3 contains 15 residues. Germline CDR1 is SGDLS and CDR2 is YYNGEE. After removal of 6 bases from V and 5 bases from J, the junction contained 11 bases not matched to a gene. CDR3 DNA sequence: TGTGCCAGCACCACCGGGGGGGGTTTGGGAGATACGCAGTATTTT. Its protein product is CASTTGGGLGDTQYF. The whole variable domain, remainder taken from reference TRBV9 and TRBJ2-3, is DSGVTQTPKHLITATGQRVTLRCSPRSGDLSVYWYQQSLDQGLQFLIQYYNGEERAKGNILERFSAQQFPDLHSELNLSSLELGDSALYFCASTTGGGLGDTQYFGPGTRLTVL.

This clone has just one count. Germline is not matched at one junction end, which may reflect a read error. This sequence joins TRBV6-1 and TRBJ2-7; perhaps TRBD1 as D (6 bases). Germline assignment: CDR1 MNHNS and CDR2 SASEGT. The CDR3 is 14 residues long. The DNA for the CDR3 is TGTGTCAGCACCATCCAAACAGGGACCTACGAGCAGTACTTC. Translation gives CVSTIQTGTYEQYF.

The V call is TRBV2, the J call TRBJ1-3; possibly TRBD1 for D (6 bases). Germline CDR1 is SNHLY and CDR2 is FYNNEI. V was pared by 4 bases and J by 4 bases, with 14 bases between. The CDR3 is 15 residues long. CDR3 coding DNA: TGTGCCAGCAGTGGCACAGCAGGGGCGGGAAACACCATATATTTT. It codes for CASSGTAGAGNTIYF.

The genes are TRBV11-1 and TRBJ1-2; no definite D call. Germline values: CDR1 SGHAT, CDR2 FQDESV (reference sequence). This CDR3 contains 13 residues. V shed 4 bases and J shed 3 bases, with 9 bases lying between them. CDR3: CASSSVRYYGYTF. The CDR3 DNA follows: TGTGCCAGCAGCTCCGTGAGGTACTATGGCTACACCTTC.

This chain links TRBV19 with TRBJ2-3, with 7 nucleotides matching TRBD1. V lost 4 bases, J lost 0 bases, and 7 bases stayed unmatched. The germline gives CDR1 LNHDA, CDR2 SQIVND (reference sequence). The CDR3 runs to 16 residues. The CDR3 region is CASSNKGTVSTDTQYF. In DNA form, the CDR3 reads TGTGCCAGTAGTAATAAAGGGACAGTTAGCACAGATACGCAGTATTTT.

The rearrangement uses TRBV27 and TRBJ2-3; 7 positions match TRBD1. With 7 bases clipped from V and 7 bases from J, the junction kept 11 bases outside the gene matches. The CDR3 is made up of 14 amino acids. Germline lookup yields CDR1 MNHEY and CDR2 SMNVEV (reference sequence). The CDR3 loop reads CASMPPGGEYTQYF. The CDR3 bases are TGTGCCAGCATGCCCCCAGGGGGTGAATATACGCAGTATTTT.

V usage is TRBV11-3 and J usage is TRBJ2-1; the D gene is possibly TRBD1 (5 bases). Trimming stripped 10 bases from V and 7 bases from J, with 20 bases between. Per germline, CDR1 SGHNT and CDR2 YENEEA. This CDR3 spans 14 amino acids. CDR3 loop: CATTWGPSPNEQFF. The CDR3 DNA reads TGTGCCACCACGTGGGGCCCTTCTCCTAATGAGCAGTTCTTC.

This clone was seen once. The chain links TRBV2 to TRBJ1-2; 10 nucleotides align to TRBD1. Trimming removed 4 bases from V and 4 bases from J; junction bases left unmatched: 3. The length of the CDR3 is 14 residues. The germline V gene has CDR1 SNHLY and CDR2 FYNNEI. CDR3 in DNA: TGTGCCAGCAGTGGGGACAGGGGCCCCTATGGCTACACCTTC. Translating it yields CASSGDRGPYGYTF.

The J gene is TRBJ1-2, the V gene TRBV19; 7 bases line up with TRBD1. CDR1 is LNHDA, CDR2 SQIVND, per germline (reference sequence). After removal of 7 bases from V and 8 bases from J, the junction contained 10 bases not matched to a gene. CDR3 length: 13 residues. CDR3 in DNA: TGTGCCAGTACTTTGACAGGGATCGACGGCTACACCTTC. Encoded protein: CASTLTGIDGYTF.

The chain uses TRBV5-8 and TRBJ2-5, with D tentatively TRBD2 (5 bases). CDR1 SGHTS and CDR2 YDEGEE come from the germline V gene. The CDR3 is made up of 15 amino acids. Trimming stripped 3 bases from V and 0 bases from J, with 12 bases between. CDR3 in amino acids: CASSWFRRNQETQYF. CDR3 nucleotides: TGTGCCAGCAGCTGGTTTCGGAGGAACCAAGAGACCCAGTACTTC.

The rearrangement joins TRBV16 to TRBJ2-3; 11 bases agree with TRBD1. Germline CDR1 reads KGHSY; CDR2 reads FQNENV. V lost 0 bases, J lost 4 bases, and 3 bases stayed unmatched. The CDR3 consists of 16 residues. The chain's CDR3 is CASSQSGQGAPDTQYF. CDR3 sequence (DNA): TGTGCCAGCAGCCAATCAGGACAGGGGGCCCCAGATACGCAGTATTTT.

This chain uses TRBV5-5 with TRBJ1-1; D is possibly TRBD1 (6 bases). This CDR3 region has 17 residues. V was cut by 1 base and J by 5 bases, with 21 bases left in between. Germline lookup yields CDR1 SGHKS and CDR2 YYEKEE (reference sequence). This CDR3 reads CASSLTSGGGLRTEAFF. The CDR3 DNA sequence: TGTGCCAGCAGCTTGACTTCTGGGGGCGGATTAAGGACTGAAGCTTTCTTT.

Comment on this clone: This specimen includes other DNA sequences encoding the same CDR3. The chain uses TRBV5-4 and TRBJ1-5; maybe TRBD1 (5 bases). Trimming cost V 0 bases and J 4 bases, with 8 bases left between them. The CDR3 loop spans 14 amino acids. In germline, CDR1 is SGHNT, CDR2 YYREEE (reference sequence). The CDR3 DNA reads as TGTGCCAGCAGCTTGGCGGGGGGAAATCAGCCCCAGCATTTT. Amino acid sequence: CASSLAGGNQPQHF.

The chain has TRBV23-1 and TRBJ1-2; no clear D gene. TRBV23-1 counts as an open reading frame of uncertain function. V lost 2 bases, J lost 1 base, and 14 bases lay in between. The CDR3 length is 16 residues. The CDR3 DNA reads TGCGCCAGCAGTCAAGAAACAAGCGTCTTTAACTATGGCTACACCTTC. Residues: CASSQETSVFNYGYTF.

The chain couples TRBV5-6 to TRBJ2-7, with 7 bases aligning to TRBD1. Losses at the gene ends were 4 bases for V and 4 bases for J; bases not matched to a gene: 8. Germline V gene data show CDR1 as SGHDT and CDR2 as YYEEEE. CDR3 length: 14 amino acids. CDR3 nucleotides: TGTGCCAGCAGCCCCGGGACAGAGAAATACGAGCAGTACGTC. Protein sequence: CASSPGTEKYEQYV.

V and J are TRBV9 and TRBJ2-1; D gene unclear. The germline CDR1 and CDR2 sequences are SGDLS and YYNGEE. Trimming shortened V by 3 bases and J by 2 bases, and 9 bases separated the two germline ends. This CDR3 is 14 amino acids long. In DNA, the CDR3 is TGTGCCAGCAGCGGGGCAAGCCCCTACAATGAGCAGTTCTTC. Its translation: CASSGASPYNEQFF.

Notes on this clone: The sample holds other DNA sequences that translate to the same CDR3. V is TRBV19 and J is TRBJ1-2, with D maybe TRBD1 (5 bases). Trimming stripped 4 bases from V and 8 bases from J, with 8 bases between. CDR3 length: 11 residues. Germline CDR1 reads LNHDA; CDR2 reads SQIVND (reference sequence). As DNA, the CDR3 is TGTGCCAGTAGTACAGGGTACGGCTACACCTTC. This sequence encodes CASSTGYGYTF.

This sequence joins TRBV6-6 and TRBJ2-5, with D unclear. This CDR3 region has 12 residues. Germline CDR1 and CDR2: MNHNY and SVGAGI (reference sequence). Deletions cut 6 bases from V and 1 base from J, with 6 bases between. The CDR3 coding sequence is TGTGCCAGCAGCCCTATCCAAGAGACCCAGTACTTC. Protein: CASSPIQETQYF.

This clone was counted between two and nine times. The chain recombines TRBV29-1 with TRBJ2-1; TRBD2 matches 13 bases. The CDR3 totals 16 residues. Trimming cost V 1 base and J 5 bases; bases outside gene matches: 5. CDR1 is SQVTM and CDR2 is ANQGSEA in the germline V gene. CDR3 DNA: TGCAGCGTTGAAGGGACTAGCGGGAGTAAGGACAATGAGCAGTTCTTC. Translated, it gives CSVEGTSGSKDNEQFF.

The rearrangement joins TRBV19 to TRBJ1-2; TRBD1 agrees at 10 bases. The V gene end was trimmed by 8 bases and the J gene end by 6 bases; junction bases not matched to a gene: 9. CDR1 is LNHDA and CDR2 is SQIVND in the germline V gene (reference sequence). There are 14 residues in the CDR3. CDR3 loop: CASRRDRGYNGYTF. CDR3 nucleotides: TGTGCCAGTCGAAGGGACAGGGGATACAATGGCTACACCTTC.